Detailed here is one TCR beta chain. TCRdb's copy holds only in-frame clones and misses some; the assay was immunoSEQ multiplex PCR. The sample lists roughly 60,000 clones, about 95% seen once, with about 2.9% in the top ten. This sample stems from a study of technical replicates of blood from a few donors. The sequenced sample was PBMCs. The receptor's source is a human donor in good health. Some clones in this sample may be carry-over from other donors' samples.

Written as DNA, the CDR3 is TGCAGTGCCGGTCCTCGAGAGACCCAGTACTTC. Residues: CSAGPRETQYF. This chain connects TRBV20-1 to TRBJ2-5; no firm D call. Trimming removed 6 bases at V and 4 bases at J, with 9 bases between. CDR1 is DFQATT, CDR2 SNEGSKA, per germline (reference sequence). The CDR3 extends over 11 amino acids.